One and the same sample provided the 30 T cell receptor beta chains below, sequenced in a study of T cells after posttransplantation cyclophosphamide. Sequencing was performed with immunoSEQ multiplex PCR; in TCRdb, only in-frame clones are kept and a portion is missing. The profile shows tens of thousands of clones, just over 90% of them singletons. The sequencing sample was made of PBMCs. The receptors were gathered from a woman aged 30 to 39 in good health and a related stem cell transplant donor.

The chain carries TRBV15 and TRBJ1-4; D may be TRBD1 (5 bases). The CDR3 runs to 13 residues. Looked up from germline, CDR1 is LNHNV and CDR2 is YYDKDF (reference sequence). V was trimmed by 6 bases and J by 7 bases, leaving 12 bases between them. DNA for the CDR3: TGTGCCACCAGTTCGGGGGTCGGTGAAAAACTGTTTTTT. The encoded protein is CATSSGVGEKLFF.

This chain connects TRBV5-1 to TRBJ2-7; TRBD2 is a possible D gene (5 bases). This CDR3 region has 13 residues. V dropped 4 bases and J dropped 4 bases, with 12 bases sitting between them. Germline assignment: CDR1 SGHRS and CDR2 YFSETQ. This chain's CDR3 is CASSPAGVYEQYF. CDR3 sequence (DNA): TGCGCCAGCAGCCCGGCCGGGGTTTACGAGCAGTACTTC.

The chain is built from TRBV7-2 and TRBJ2-7; 10 positions agree with TRBD2. The trim removed 5 bases at V and 3 bases at J, leaving 10 bases unmatched. The length of the CDR3 is 16 residues. Germline lookup yields CDR1 SGHTA and CDR2 FQGNSA. The CDR3: CASSPSVAGGDYEQYF. CDR3 nucleotides: TGTGCCAGCAGCCCCTCTGTAGCGGGGGGAGACTACGAGCAGTACTTC.

This sequence joins TRBV7-9 and TRBJ2-3, with D possibly TRBD1 on 6 matching bases. V was pared by 5 bases and J by 2 bases, with 23 bases between. The CDR3 has 18 residues. Germline V gives CDR1 SEHNR, CDR2 FQNEAQ (reference sequence). For the CDR3, the DNA is TGTGCCAGCAGCCGGATTTCAGGGGATCTAAGAAACACAGATACGCAGTATTTT. Amino acid sequence: CASSRISGDLRNTDTQYF.

The V and J genes are TRBV6-5 and TRBJ1-1; 9 bases are a match to TRBD1. This CDR3 is 15 amino acids long. Trimming removed 9 bases from V and 5 bases from J; junction bases left unmatched: 13. Germline loops: CDR1 MNHEY, CDR2 SVGAGI. CDR3 region: CASTAPGQGGTEAFF. The CDR3, as DNA: TGTGCCAGTACCGCGCCGGGACAGGGTGGGACTGAAGCTTTCTTT.

Only one count was recorded for this clone. The J gene is TRBJ1-3, the V gene TRBV18; no reliable D call. V was cut by 3 bases and J by 2 bases, with 17 bases left in between. This CDR3 is built from 17 residues. CDR1 KGHSH and CDR2 LQKENI come from the germline V gene. The CDR3 region has the DNA TGTGCCAGCTCACCTCCTCTTTTAGGGCATGCTGGAAACACCATATATTTT. Translation: CASSPPLLGHAGNTIYF.

The chain carries TRBV4-2 and TRBJ2-5, with 10 bases fitting TRBD2. The trim removed 2 bases at V and 5 bases at J, leaving 8 bases unmatched. Looked up from germline, CDR1 is LGHNA and CDR2 is YNFKEQ. This CDR3 has 16 amino acids. CDR3 amino acids: CASSQMSGGAWETQYF. The CDR3 DNA follows: TGTGCCAGCAGCCAAATGAGCGGGGGGGCCTGGGAGACCCAGTACTTC.

The chain joins TRBV4-3 to TRBJ2-3; 10 bases agree with TRBD2. CDR1 and CDR2 from the germline V gene are LGHNA and YSLEER. This CDR3 contains 16 residues. V lost 0 bases, J lost 4 bases, and 4 bases stayed unmatched. In DNA form, the CDR3 reads TGCGCCAGCAGCCAAGATAGTAGCGGGGGGTCAGATACGCAGTATTTT. Its protein is CASSQDSSGGSDTQYF.

The rearrangement uses TRBV6-1 and TRBJ1-2, with D possibly being TRBD1 (5 bases). The CDR3 contains 14 residues. CDR1 is MNHNS and CDR2 is SASEGT in the germline V gene. Deletions cut 0 bases from V and 4 bases from J, with 9 bases between. Written as DNA, the CDR3 is TGTGCCAGCAGTGAAGCAGGACATCCCTATGGCTACACCTTC. Amino acids: CASSEAGHPYGYTF.

J is TRBJ2-2 and V is TRBV9; no definite D call. CDR1 and CDR2 (germline): SGDLS, YYNGEE. This CDR3 spans 15 amino acids. With 5 bases removed from V and 0 bases from J, the gap between germline ends came to 11 bases. Written as DNA, the CDR3 is TGTGCCAGCAGAGGAGACACAACGAACACCGGGGAGCTGTTTTTT. Translated: CASRGDTTNTGELFF.

The chain links TRBV13 to TRBJ1-2; D is undetermined. The CDR3 sequence is 15 residues long. CDR1 and CDR2 (germline): PRHDT, FYEKMQ (reference sequence). The V and J ends lost 0 bases and 0 bases respectively, with 8 bases between them. The chain's CDR3 is CASSLGRSANYGYTF. DNA for the CDR3: TGTGCCAGCAGCTTAGGACGGTCCGCTAACTATGGCTACACCTTC.

This chain connects TRBV14 to TRBJ2-5, with D hard to call. Trimming took 4 bases from V and 5 from J, leaving 11 bases between them. Germline V gene sequence: CDR1 SGHDN, CDR2 FVKESK. The CDR3 loop spans 13 amino acids. The CDR3 nucleotides are TGTGCCAGCAGCCCACAGTCTACGGAGACCCAGTACTTC. Amino acids: CASSPQSTETQYF.

The gene calls are TRBV27 and TRBJ2-4, with no clear D. V shed 4 bases and J shed 7 bases, with 8 bases lying between them. The CDR3 has 12 amino acids. The germline gives CDR1 MNHEY, CDR2 SMNVEV (reference sequence). The CDR3 loop reads CASSSPGNIQYF. The CDR3 DNA reads TGTGCCAGCAGTTCCCCCGGGAACATTCAGTACTTC.

This clone has ten or more counts. The V gene is TRBV6-4, the J gene TRBJ2-3; 9 nucleotides agree with TRBD2. CDR1 and CDR2 (germline): MRHNA, SNTAGT. V lost 0 bases and J lost 4; bases outside the gene matches: 5. This CDR3 region has 16 residues. CDR3 amino acids: CASSDSAGGTPDTQYF. DNA of the CDR3: TGTGCCAGCAGTGACTCGGCGGGGGGGACCCCAGATACGCAGTATTTT.

The rearrangement links TRBV5-1 to TRBJ2-1, with D tentatively TRBD2 (5 bases). With 1 base removed from V and 4 bases from J, the gap between germline ends came to 9 bases. CDR1 and CDR2 (germline): SGHRS, YFSETQ. The CDR3 runs to 14 residues. The CDR3: CASSLIERYNEQFF. The DNA of the CDR3 is TGCGCCAGCAGCTTGATAGAGCGGTACAATGAGCAGTTCTTC.

The V gene is TRBV28, the J gene TRBJ1-5; TRBD1 agrees at 10 bases. Germline V gene data show CDR1 as MDHEN and CDR2 as SYDVKM. CDR3 length: 14 amino acids. After removal of 6 bases from V and 6 bases from J, the junction contained 5 bases not matched to a gene. The CDR3 reads CASRPGQGPQPQHF. CDR3 sequence (DNA): TGTGCCAGCAGGCCGGGACAGGGGCCTCAGCCCCAGCATTTT.

The rearrangement joins TRBV7-7 to TRBJ2-5; D is uncertain. The CDR3 runs 14 residues. Trimming cost V 1 base and J 1 base, with 7 bases left between them. Germline assignment: CDR1 SSHAT and CDR2 FNYEAQ (reference sequence). The CDR3 coding sequence is TGTGCCAGCAGCTTAGGGGCCACCCAAGAGACCCAGTACTTC. This encodes CASSLGATQETQYF.

The J gene is TRBJ1-6, the V gene TRBV10-3, with TRBD1 as a possible D gene (6 bases). CDR3 length equals 14 residues. V lost 3 bases, J lost 10 bases, and 13 bases lay in between. Germline lookup yields CDR1 ENHRY and CDR2 SYGVKD. The CDR3 protein is CAISDEGGRSPLHF. CDR3 nucleotides: TGTGCCATCAGTGATGAGGGGGGGCGGTCACCCCTCCACTTT.

This rearrangement joins TRBV7-3 to TRBJ2-1; 9 bases map to TRBD1. Germline V gives CDR1 SGHTA, CDR2 FQGTGA. The CDR3 is made up of 15 amino acids. After removal of 6 bases from V and 1 base from J, the junction contained 4 bases not matched to a gene. The CDR3 DNA sequence: TGTGCCAGCAGTCAAGACAGGGGGTCCTACAATGAGCAGTTCTTC. Its protein is CASSQDRGSYNEQFF.

This chain joins TRBV7-7 and TRBJ2-3, with D tentatively TRBD2 (6 bases). The germline V and J ends were trimmed by 1 base and 0 bases, with 8 bases remaining between them. CDR1 is SSHAT and CDR2 is FNYEAQ in the germline V gene (reference sequence). There are 15 residues in the CDR3. The CDR3 region has the DNA TGTGCCAGCAGCTTAGTGGGGGGTAGCACAGATACGCAGTATTTT. It codes for CASSLVGGSTDTQYF.

V and J are TRBV5-4 and TRBJ1-1; no clear D gene. Germline loops: CDR1 SGHNT, CDR2 YYREEE (reference sequence). The length of the CDR3 is 15 residues. The V and J ends lost 4 bases and 0 bases respectively, with 13 bases between them. For the CDR3, the DNA is TGTGCCAGCAGCCCCAGACTGGGCATGAACACTGAAGCTTTCTTT. It specifies CASSPRLGMNTEAFF.

V usage is TRBV4-3 and J usage is TRBJ2-5; D unresolved. Germline assignment: CDR1 LGHNA and CDR2 YSLEER. The CDR3 sequence is 15 residues long. Between the trimmed V and J ends, which lost 0 bases and 1 base, there was a span of 9 bases. CDR3: CASSQDGRPQETQYF. CDR3 DNA: TGCGCCAGCAGCCAAGACGGACGGCCCCAAGAGACCCAGTACTTC.

This rearrangement joins TRBV28 to TRBJ1-1, with no clear D. Germline CDR1 MDHEN, CDR2 SYDVKM. This CDR3 spans 12 amino acids. The V end was cut by 8 bases, the J end by 1 base, with 8 bases between. CDR3 sequence (DNA): TGTGCCAGCTCGAACCCGAACACTGAAGCTTTCTTT. This translates into CASSNPNTEAFF.

This rearrangement joins TRBV27 to TRBJ2-1; maybe TRBD1 (5 bases). The V and J ends lost 5 bases and 2 bases respectively, with 7 bases between them. From germline, CDR1 is MNHEY and CDR2 SMNVEV (reference sequence). The CDR3 is made up of 13 amino acids. As DNA, the CDR3 is TGTGCCAGCAGTGGGGCACCCTACAATGAGCAGTTCTTC. This translates into CASSGAPYNEQFF.

This chain uses TRBV11-3 with TRBJ2-2; D ambiguous. Per the germline V gene, CDR1 is SGHNT and CDR2 is YENEEA. V gave up 5 bases and J gave up 1 base, with 5 bases separating them. The CDR3 runs to 13 residues. The CDR3 nucleotides are TGTGCCAGCAGCGCAGGGAACACCGGGGAGCTGTTTTTT. This gives the protein CASSAGNTGELFF.

The chain joins TRBV11-2 to TRBJ1-2; D perhaps matches TRBD1 (6 bases). Trimming took off 3 bases at V and 4 bases at J, with 12 bases between the two ends. Germline-derived CDR1 and CDR2 are SGHAT and FQNNGV. The CDR3 extends over 14 amino acids. The CDR3: CASSLNGGPYGYTF. The CDR3 DNA sequence: TGTGCCAGCAGCTTGAACGGGGGGCCCTATGGCTACACCTTC.

The chain has TRBV2 and TRBJ1-4; D gene unclear. The CDR3 runs 15 residues. Germline V gene sequence: CDR1 SNHLY, CDR2 FYNNEI. V was trimmed by 1 base and J by 8 bases, leaving 14 bases between them. The CDR3 reads CASSEGQPGIEKLFF. The CDR3 nucleotides are TGTGCCAGCAGTGAAGGTCAGCCGGGAATAGAAAAACTGTTTTTT.

This chain links TRBV12-5 with TRBJ2-5, with 9 bases identical to TRBD1. The CDR3 sequence is 12 residues long. V shed 2 bases and J 13 bases; nucleotides not matched to a gene: 5. The germline V gene has CDR1 LGHNT and CDR2 FRNRAP. The CDR3 DNA sequence: TGTGCTAGTGGTTTGAGGGACAGGGCCCTGTACTTC. Amino acids: CASGLRDRALYF.

The rearrangement links TRBV6-1 to TRBJ1-5; TRBD1 agrees at 7 bases. V dropped 5 bases and J dropped 4; count of bases not matched to a gene: 5. The CDR3 length is 14 residues. In germline, CDR1 is MNHNS, CDR2 SASEGT. CDR3 sequence reads: CASSTDRANQPQHF. The CDR3 bases are TGTGCCAGCAGTACAGACAGGGCGAATCAGCCCCAGCATTTT.

This clone was detected once. V gene TRBV10-2 combines with J gene TRBJ2-6; 7 bases fit TRBD1. The germline V gene encodes CDR1 WSHSY and CDR2 SAAADI. V dropped 5 bases and J dropped 2; count of bases not matched to a gene: 6. The length of the CDR3 is 16 residues. CDR3 in amino acids: CASSFETGAGANVLTF. Written as DNA, the CDR3 is TGCGCCAGCAGTTTTGAAACAGGGGCTGGGGCCAACGTCCTGACTTTC.